This T cell receptor (beta chain) emerged from a study of blood T cells in healthy people across ages. About the research overall: Template-switching capture recovered about one barcoded beta molecule per two T cells. Study-level points and caveats: Age brought a roughly linear fall in TCR beta diversity measured per million T cells. Naive CD4+ cell counts and diversity both ran higher in long-lived than in aged donors.

This clonotype was detected a few times. Its matching antigen is unknown. The CDR3 loop spans 13 amino acids. The trim removed 6 bases at V and 5 bases at J, leaving 3 bases unmatched. Primers used in a second PCR of roughly 6 to 12 cycles were a sample-barcoded 5' primer and a J-beta primer mix. TCRdb independently ran MiXCR on the 5' RACE reads; one entry per CDR3 protein. The sample consists of approximately 2,000,000 distinct CDR3 sequences, approximately 39% of them appearing once. The sample consisted of blood. The chain uses TRBV12-3 or TRBV12-4 and TRBJ1-5, with 8 bases matching TRBD1. This receptor was taken from a human donor in good health. DNA for the CDR3: TGTGCCAGCAGGACAGGGGTTCATCAGCCCCAGCATTTT. Translated: CASRTGVHQPQHF.